Reported below is one T cell receptor (beta chain). What antigen it recognizes has not been identified. No much larger clone is present one base from it, and per-base qualities are unavailable. The data stem from a study of control samples from healthy donors and cancer patients (dated by TCRdb to 2019 to 2021). CDR1 and CDR2 are read off the germline V gene (reference sequence) as LGHDT and YNNKEL. Reading from cysteine to phenylalanine, the CDR3 counts 13 amino acids. Of all the DNA, just the CDR3 is kept, 39 bases in frame from base 1. After removal of 4 bases from V and 6 bases from J, the junction retains 3 bases not matched to a gene. The library was generated by the immunoSEQ multiplex PCR assay. TCRdb took this table from immuneACCESS and kept in-frame rearrangements with V and J called. Such tables lack part of the clones; where checked against another copy, unresolved V genes explain under half of the gap, and the rest is unexplained. Here the sample has about 130,000 clones; about 88% occur a single time. The top ten constitute around 3% of the sample.

The material sequenced was blood. Recombination linked TRBV3-1 (or the pseudogene TRBV3-2) to TRBJ2-1, with 7 junctional bases fitting TRBD2. The clonotype was recovered from a man aged 50 to 59 in good health. The CDR3 protein: CASSRGGGNEQFF. The nucleotide sequence is TGTGCCAGCAGCCGGGGGGGAGGCAATGAGCAGTTCTTC.